This T cell receptor beta chain appears in the sequencing data of a study of blood T cell repertoires in COVID-19. Study context: Donors in the United States, Italy and Spain gave samples during acute or convalescent COVID-19. T cells, B-cell-depleted T cells, or PBMCs provided the cDNA or gDNA that served as material.

This clone came up once. There are 13 residues in the CDR3. Germline CDR1 SGHRS, CDR2 YFSETQ. Trimming removed 0 bases from V and 7 bases from J, with 8 bases in between. Per the original methods: Counts of nucleated cells, estimated from reference gene primer amplification, were obtained. The protocol was immunoSEQ multiplex PCR, while the TCRdb copy is restricted to in-frame clones and leaves out a portion. The DNA was the basis for D and trimming; V, J and clone size are from that table. Of approximately 75,000 clones detected, 70% to 90% appear once; the ten largest clones hold approximately 30%. This chain connects TRBV5-1 to TRBJ2-1, with D possibly TRBD2 on 5 matching bases. The receptor comes from a man aged 50-60 years with acute or convalescent COVID-19. Material: peripheral blood. The CDR3 reads CASSLGWENEQFF. DNA of the CDR3: TGCGCCAGCAGCTTGGGGTGGGAGAATGAGCAGTTCTTC.